This TCR beta chain was sequenced during a study of beta chain features in type 1 diabetes. This clone was seen more than once but under ten times. Its matching antigen is unknown. Expressed TCRB transcripts were sequenced after all isolated RNA was converted to cDNA. Using immunoSEQ multiplex PCR, the repertoire was profiled, and TCRdb retains in-frame clones only, with some absent. The data hold 600,000 or so clones, with approximately 13% observed a single time. CDR3 length: 14 residues. V lost 6 bases to trimming and J lost 3 bases; unmatched junction nucleotides: 4. Per germline, CDR1 LNHDA and CDR2 SQIVND (reference sequence). Findings of the study overall: Significant though moderate, a shortening of TCRB CDR3s appeared in all four CD4+ subsets of Type 1 diabetes patients.

This sequence was found in a man in his thirties or forties with type 1 diabetes. Sequencing input: naive CD4+ T cells from blood. J is TRBJ2-3 and V is TRBV19; 9 bases are a match to TRBD2. The CDR3 coding sequence is TGTGCCAGTAGGGCTAGCGGGGTTACAGATACGCAGTATTTT. Its translation: CASRASGVTDTQYF.